Listed below are T cell receptor beta chains from one sample, sequenced in a study of T cell responses to AZD1222 COVID-19 vaccine. Method: immunoSEQ multiplex PCR; TCRdb's copy keeps in-frame clones and lacks some. The sample has roughly 120,000 clones, roughly 90% seen once; the top ten hold 7.8%. Source: peripheral blood, taken on day 0 of AZD1222 vaccination. The receptors derive from an adult in good health. CDR3s include the opening cysteine and the closing phenylalanine or tryptophan. The order of the fields is V gene, clone size, D gene, J gene, CDR3 protein, CDR3 DNA. A D gene is named only where the DNA matches it firmly. Some rows mark clone size as missing; the rest say once, few, many or name a class of expanded clone.

v_gene: TRBV6-5; abundance: NA; d_gene: NA; j_gene: TRBJ2-7; CDR3aa: CASAKGAYEQYF; CDR3nt: TGTGCCAGCGCTAAGGGTGCCTACGAGCAGTACTTC
v_gene: TRBV29-1; abundance: NA; d_gene: NA; j_gene: TRBJ1-3; CDR3aa: CSVDGPGNTIYF; CDR3nt: TGCAGCGTTGACGGGCCTGGAAACACCATATATTTT
v_gene: TRBV3-1/TRBV3-2; abundance: NA; d_gene: NA; j_gene: TRBJ2-5; CDR3aa: CASSPSTHRDQYF; CDR3nt: TGTGCCAGCAGCCCTTCAACCCACCGAGACCAGTACTTC
v_gene: TRBV5-1; abundance: NA; d_gene: TRBD1; j_gene: TRBJ1-2; CDR3aa: CASSPGQGSFSAGGYTF; CDR3nt: TGCGCCAGCAGCCCGGGACAGGGTTCTTTTAGCGCTGGGGGCTACACCTTC
v_gene: TRBV6-5; abundance: once; d_gene: TRBD1; j_gene: TRBJ1-2; CDR3aa: CASRPTGPYGYTF; CDR3nt: TGTGCCAGCAGACCGACAGGGCCTTATGGCTACACCTTC
v_gene: TRBV6-5; abundance: NA; d_gene: NA; j_gene: TRBJ1-3; CDR3aa: CASSTGSGNTIYF; CDR3nt: TGTGCCAGCAGTACAGGATCTGGAAACACCATATATTTT
v_gene: TRBV5-4; abundance: NA; d_gene: NA; j_gene: TRBJ1-1; CDR3aa: CASSLVKGTGSGNTEAFF; CDR3nt: TGTGCCAGCAGCTTGGTCAAGGGAACAGGCTCAGGGAACACTGAAGCTTTCTTT
v_gene: TRBV25-1; abundance: NA; d_gene: NA; j_gene: TRBJ1-2; CDR3aa: CASSVTASYGYTF; CDR3nt: TGTGCCAGCAGTGTGACAGCCTCCTATGGCTACACCTTC
v_gene: TRBV5-1; abundance: NA; d_gene: NA; j_gene: TRBJ2-7; CDR3aa: CASAGQKPYEQYF; CDR3nt: TGCGCCAGTGCCGGACAGAAACCCTACGAGCAGTACTTC
v_gene: TRBV6-4; abundance: NA; d_gene: NA; j_gene: TRBJ2-3; CDR3aa: CASKISSVGTTDTQYF; CDR3nt: TGTGCCAGCAAAATATCTAGCGTCGGGACAACAGATACGCAGTATTTT